A selection of T cell receptor beta chains follows, all from one sample in a study of regulatory T cells in long-lasting Graves disease. MiXCR, applied by TCRdb to the multiplex PCR reads, yields one record per CDR3 protein. The sample lists approximately 400,000 distinct CDR3 sequences, around 16% occurring once. The sample here was peripheral blood mononuclear cells (PBMCs), taken at new diagnosis, from a patient treated with antithyroid drugs. The source of these receptors is a female donor with Graves disease. CDR3s include the opening cysteine and the closing phenylalanine or tryptophan. The order of the fields is D gene, V gene, J gene, clone size, CDR3 protein, CDR3 DNA. The D gene is left open where the match is weak. Clone size is stated in some rows and not others, as once, few, many or a class when expanded.

-,TRBV5-1,TRBJ1-1,many,CASSLPRGNTEAFF,TGCGCCAGCAGCTTACCCAGGGGGAACACTGAAGCTTTCTTT
TRBD2,TRBV4-1,TRBJ2-7,-,CASSPSRRAGGRNEQYF,TGCGCCAGCAGCCCCTCCAGGAGAGCGGGAGGGCGCAACGAGCAGTACTTC
TRBD2,TRBV3-1,TRBJ2-7,many,CASSPSSGSKQYF,TGTGCCAGCAGCCCATCTAGCGGGAGTAAGCAGTACTTC
-,TRBV9,TRBJ2-7,-,CASSPPRASEQYF,TGTGCCAGCAGCCCACCCAGGGCCAGCGAGCAGTACTTC
-,TRBV20-1,TRBJ2-4,many,CSAPLNGAIQYF,TGCAGTGCTCCATTAAACGGGGCCATTCAGTACTTC
TRBD2,TRBV27,TRBJ2-5,once,CASSLRRTSGTVQETQYF,TGTGCCAGCAGTTTAAGGAGGACTAGCGGGACCGTTCAAGAGACCCAGTACTTC
-,TRBV2,TRBJ2-3,many,CASSEGGGPSTDTQYF,TGTGCCAGCAGTGAAGGCGGAGGGCCAAGCACAGATACGCAGTATTTT
-,TRBV7-3,TRBJ2-5,many,CASSLTRGGETQYF,TGTGCCAGCAGCTTAACCAGGGGGGGAGAGACCCAGTACTTC
-,TRBV7-2,TRBJ1-3,few,CASSLAPPGDPGNTIYF,TGTGCCAGCAGCTTAGCCCCCCCGGGGGACCCTGGAAACACCATATATTTT
-,TRBV14,TRBJ2-1,-,CASSDSVSYNEQFF,TGTGCCAGCAGCGATTCAGTGTCCTACAATGAGCAGTTCTTC
-,TRBV18,TRBJ1-1,many,CASSPGAEAFF,TGTGCCAGCTCACCCGGGGCTGAAGCTTTCTTT
-,TRBV3-1,TRBJ1-1,many,CASSQTGTNTEAFF,TGCGCCAGCAGCCAGACAGGAACTAACACTGAAGCTTTCTTT
-,TRBV27,TRBJ2-2,many,CASSFGLTGTGELFF,TGTGCCAGCAGTTTCGGCCTGACGGGCACCGGGGAGCTGTTTTTT
TRBD1,TRBV18,TRBJ1-2,once,CASSPTSGTGVDYGYTF,TGTGCCAGCTCACCTACATCCGGGACAGGGGTCGACTATGGCTACACCTTC
TRBD1,TRBV7-9,TRBJ2-7,many,CASSLAGQGPYEQYF,TGTGCCAGCAGCTTAGCGGGACAGGGGCCCTACGAGCAGTACTTC
-,TRBV27,TRBJ2-6,many,CASSRVQAVSLAGANVLTF,TGTGCCAGCAGTCGAGTACAGGCGGTGAGTTTGGCTGGGGCCAACGTCCTGACTTTC
TRBD2,TRBV11-3,TRBJ2-5,-,CASSLESSSGSETQYF,TGTGCCAGCAGCTTAGAATCGAGTAGCGGGAGTGAGACCCAGTACTTC
TRBD1,TRBV20-1,TRBJ1-2,many,CSARVPGTGQYTF,TGCAGTGCTAGAGTCCCCGGGACAGGACAATACACCTTC
TRBD2,TRBV9,TRBJ2-5,-,CASSVLAGVQETQYF,TGTGCCAGCAGCGTACTAGCGGGGGTCCAAGAGACCCAGTACTTC
-,TRBV27,TRBJ1-5,many,CASSLGVGQPQHF,TGTGCCAGCAGTTTAGGGGTTGGTCAGCCCCAGCATTTT